The 31 T cell receptor beta chains reported below all come from one sample, sequenced in a study of blood T cell repertoires in COVID-19. TCRdb's copy holds only in-frame clones and misses some; the assay was immunoSEQ multiplex PCR. The sample lists roughly 220,000 clones; around 83% were seen once. The sample comprised PBMCs or T cells enriched from blood (not recorded which). These receptors all stem from a middle-aged woman with acute COVID-19.

The chain couples TRBV6-5 to TRBJ1-2, with D perhaps matching TRBD1 (5 bases). Trimming shortened V by 7 bases and J by 9 bases, and 21 bases separated the two germline ends. This CDR3 has 14 amino acids. The V gene's germline CDR1 is MNHEY and CDR2 SVGAGI. CDR3 sequence: CASNKEGQGTSYTF. CDR3 DNA sequence: TGTGCCAGCAACAAGGAGGGGCAGGGAACGAGCTACACCTTC.

The rearrangement uses TRBV4-2 and TRBJ2-5, with D perhaps TRBD2 (7 bases). The CDR3 is 17 amino acids. Trimming removed 1 base at V and 2 bases at J, with 17 bases between. Germline CDR1 LGHNA, CDR2 YNFKEQ. DNA for the CDR3: TGTGCCAGCAGCCAAGTTCTAGAGGGGGGGGAGCAAGAGACCCAGTACTTC. Its translation is CASSQVLEGGEQETQYF.

The rearrangement uses TRBV28 and TRBJ1-3, with D possibly being TRBD1 (6 bases). Trimming pared 6 bases from V and 3 bases from J, leaving 18 bases between. Germline loops: CDR1 MDHEN, CDR2 SYDVKM. The CDR3 covers 16 residues. CDR3 amino acids: CASSARTAALGNTIYF. The DNA for the CDR3 is TGTGCCAGCAGCGCCCGGACAGCGGCTCTTGGAAACACCATATATTTT.

The chain combines TRBV7-9 with TRBJ1-4, with TRBD1 matching over 7 bases. CDR3 length: 15 amino acids. Germline CDR1 is SEHNR and CDR2 is FQNEAQ (reference sequence). Losses at the gene ends were 4 bases for V and 4 bases for J; bases not matched to a gene: 6. The CDR3 DNA is TGTGCCAGCAGCTCGGGACAGCTAATTAATGAAAAACTGTTTTTT. This codes for CASSSGQLINEKLFF.

This chain connects TRBV19 to TRBJ1-3, with D possibly TRBD1 on 6 matching bases. CDR1 LNHDA and CDR2 SQIVND come from the germline V gene (reference sequence). This CDR3 is 14 amino acids long. Trimming stripped 6 bases from V and 1 base from J, with 10 bases between. CDR3: CASRLTGSGNTIYF. CDR3 DNA: TGTGCCAGTAGACTGACAGGATCTGGAAACACCATATATTTT.

The chain carries TRBV29-1 and TRBJ2-3; TRBD2 aligns across 9 bases. This CDR3 region has 15 residues. Trimming at V came to 4 bases and at J to 0 bases, leaving 5 bases not matched to a gene. Germline CDR1 is SQVTM and CDR2 is ANQGSEA. CDR3 protein: CSVGETSGSTDTQYF. CDR3 nucleotide sequence: TGCAGCGTTGGGGAAACTAGCGGGAGCACAGATACGCAGTATTTT.

The chain has TRBV5-4 and TRBJ2-7; the D gene is possibly TRBD2 (6 bases). From germline, CDR1 is SGHNT and CDR2 YYREEE (reference sequence). V was pared by 0 bases and J by 3 bases, with 10 bases between. The CDR3 extends over 14 amino acids. As DNA, the CDR3 is TGTGCCAGCAGCTTGGGGCGGGACGACTACGAGCAGTACTTC. Protein product: CASSLGRDDYEQYF.

The chain combines TRBV27 with TRBJ1-6; the D gene is possibly TRBD1 (5 bases). Per germline, CDR1 MNHEY and CDR2 SMNVEV (reference sequence). The CDR3 consists of 14 residues. Trimming took 6 bases from V and 7 from J, leaving 13 bases between them. CDR3 in amino acids: CASSPDRRNSPLHF. In DNA, the CDR3 is TGTGCCAGCAGCCCAGACAGACGGAATTCACCCCTCCACTTT.

The V gene is TRBV25-1, the J gene TRBJ2-2; TRBD1 agrees at 9 bases. This CDR3 is 14 amino acids long. V was pared by 4 bases and J by 5 bases, with 2 bases of the junction left unmatched. Germline CDR1 MGHDK, CDR2 SYGVNS. The CDR3: CASSGQGGTGELFF. The CDR3 DNA is TGTGCCAGCAGTGGACAGGGGGGGACCGGGGAGCTGTTTTTT.

The V call is TRBV5-5, the J call TRBJ2-1; TRBD2 matches at 9 bases. The germline CDR1 and CDR2 sequences are SGHKS and YYEKEE (reference sequence). The CDR3 runs to 16 residues. The V gene end was trimmed by 3 bases and the J gene end by 4 bases; junction bases not matched to a gene: 8. Written as DNA, the CDR3 is TGTGCCAGCAGCTATCAGCGGGGGGCGGAATACAATGAGCAGTTCTTC. The encoded protein is CASSYQRGAEYNEQFF.

The CDR3 loop is CASSFTSGGSGYTF. CDR3 bases: TGTGCCAGCAGTTTCACTTCAGGGGGCAGTGGCTACACCTTC. This chain links TRBV27 with TRBJ1-2; TRBD1 agrees at 8 bases. Germline CDR1 reads MNHEY; CDR2 reads SMNVEV (reference sequence). J lost 7 bases, V lost 3 bases, and 7 bases had no gene match. There are 14 residues in the CDR3.

This chain connects TRBV9 to TRBJ2-7, with D possibly matching TRBD2 (7 bases). V was trimmed by 3 bases and J by 6 bases, leaving 10 bases between them. Germline V gene lookup returns CDR1 SGDLS and CDR2 YYNGEE. This CDR3 is built from 12 residues. For the CDR3, the DNA is TGTGCCAGCAGCGCGGGGGGCGCCGAGCAGTACTTC. Translated: CASSAGGAEQYF.

CDR3 residues: CASSRSRGQGGEKLFF. The CDR3 coding sequence is TGTGCCAGCAGCCGATCCCGGGGACAGGGAGGGGAAAAACTGTTTTTT. The rearrangement links TRBV4-2 to TRBJ1-4; 9 bases map to TRBD1. The ends lost 4 bases at V and 8 bases at J; junction bases unmatched: 11. In germline, CDR1 is LGHNA, CDR2 YNFKEQ. The CDR3 is 16 residues long.

This chain connects TRBV9 to TRBJ1-1, with a possible D match to TRBD1 (5 bases). Germline-derived CDR1 and CDR2 are SGDLS and YYNGEE. The CDR3 spans 14 residues. V shed 0 bases and J shed 5 bases, with 11 bases lying between them. The DNA of the CDR3 is TGTGCCAGCAGCGTAGCCCAGGGAGGAACTGAAGCTTTCTTT. It codes for CASSVAQGGTEAFF.

V is TRBV12-3 or TRBV12-4 and J is TRBJ1-2; a possible D gene is TRBD1 (6 bases). V was shortened by 10 bases and J by 7 bases, with 16 bases between the two germline ends. CDR3 length: 12 residues. The CDR3 protein is CATSGRGIGYTF. Here the CDR3 DNA reads TGTGCCACCTCTGGCAGGGGAATTGGCTACACCTTC.

CDR3 nucleotides: TGTGCCAGTAGGGGTAGAGACTATAGCAATCAGCCCCAGCATTTT. It yields the protein CASRGRDYSNQPQHF. This chain joins TRBV19 and TRBJ1-5, with D hard to call. The CDR3 covers 15 residues. Trimming removed 6 bases at V and 0 bases at J, with 12 bases between. CDR1 is LNHDA and CDR2 is SQIVND in the germline V gene (reference sequence).

Worth noting for this clone: Other DNA variants within this sample encode the same CDR3. The rearrangement uses TRBV5-1 and TRBJ1-4; D is possibly TRBD1 (6 bases). This CDR3 has 13 residues. The germline gives CDR1 SGHRS, CDR2 YFSETQ. V lost 5 bases to trimming and J lost 7 bases, with 12 bases between them. This CDR3 is CASRVGGAEKLFF. As DNA, the CDR3 is TGCGCCAGCAGGGTGGGGGGGGCTGAAAAACTGTTTTTT.

This chain uses TRBV18 with TRBJ1-2; 8 nucleotides align to TRBD1. The germline V gene encodes CDR1 KGHSH and CDR2 LQKENI. V shed 0 bases and J 5 bases; nucleotides not matched to a gene: 8. The CDR3 length is 16 residues. The CDR3 spells CASSPPGSGGQYGYTF. As DNA, the CDR3 is TGTGCCAGCTCACCACCTGGCTCAGGGGGCCAGTATGGCTACACCTTC.

The rearrangement joins TRBV28 to TRBJ1-5; TRBD1 agrees at 7 bases. CDR1 is MDHEN and CDR2 is SYDVKM in the germline V gene. CDR3 size: 15 residues. Trimming cost V 1 base and J 3 bases; bases outside gene matches: 3. CDR3 residues: CASSLYRGDNQPQHF. CDR3 bases: TGTGCCAGCAGTTTATACAGGGGAGACAATCAGCCCCAGCATTTT.

This chain joins TRBV5-1 and TRBJ2-2; 8 nucleotides line up with TRBD1. V shed 4 bases, J shed 1 base, and the junction held 6 bases outside the gene matches. CDR3 size: 16 residues. Germline CDR1 is SGHRS and CDR2 is YFSETQ. CDR3 coding DNA: TGCGCCAGCAGCAGGACAGGGTTGCTGAACACCGGGGAGCTGTTTTTT. Its protein is CASSRTGLLNTGELFF.

V is TRBV5-1 and J is TRBJ2-1; D ambiguous. Trimming cost V 6 bases and J 0 bases, with 7 bases left between them. Looked up from germline, CDR1 is SGHRS and CDR2 is YFSETQ. The CDR3 loop spans 13 amino acids. CDR3 in DNA: TGCGCCAGCAATGGCGGCTCCTACAATGAGCAGTTCTTC. It codes for CASNGGSYNEQFF.

This rearrangement joins TRBV4-3 to TRBJ1-2; 7 nucleotides align to TRBD1. The CDR3 totals 17 residues. CDR1 and CDR2 from the germline V gene are LGHNA and YSLEER. V lost 0 bases and J lost 1; bases outside the gene matches: 8. CDR3 loop: CASSQDETGDINYGYTF. For the CDR3, the DNA is TGCGCCAGCAGCCAAGACGAAACAGGGGATATTAACTATGGCTACACCTTC.

This chain links TRBV5-5 with TRBJ1-1; no definite D call. V lost 0 bases and J 2 bases, leaving 14 bases between the germline ends. Germline assignment: CDR1 SGHKS and CDR2 YYEKEE (reference sequence). The CDR3 loop spans 16 amino acids. The CDR3 region is CASSLEVAAVNTEAFF. CDR3 DNA: TGTGCCAGCAGCTTGGAGGTCGCTGCGGTTAACACTGAAGCTTTCTTT.

This clone was counted only a few times. The chain carries TRBV11-3 and TRBJ2-1, with 8 bases identical to TRBD1. CDR1 and CDR2 (germline): SGHNT, YENEEA. The V segment lost 5 bases and the J segment 9 bases; nucleotides outside the gene matches: 9. The CDR3 has 14 amino acids. CDR3 nucleotide sequence: TGTGCCAGCAGCCTAGCCAGGGGGCAAGGTGAGCAGTTCTTC. Its protein is CASSLARGQGEQFF.

CDR3 sequence reads: CASRILAVGWGEQFF. The CDR3 DNA sequence: TGTGCCAGCAGAATCCTAGCGGTGGGGTGGGGTGAGCAGTTCTTC. V is TRBV28 and J is TRBJ2-1, with 7 bases matching TRBD2. The germline CDR1 and CDR2 sequences are MDHEN and SYDVKM. J was trimmed by 9 bases and V by 6 bases; bases with no gene match: 14. This CDR3 has 15 amino acids.

This clone appeared a few times. V gene TRBV18 combines with J gene TRBJ1-1; D gene uncertain. The CDR3 is made up of 15 amino acids. Per the germline V gene, CDR1 is KGHSH and CDR2 is LQKENI. Trimming took off 1 base at V and 1 base at J, with 10 bases between the two ends. The CDR3 loop is CASSPLPGGNTEAFF. The CDR3 DNA reads TGTGCCAGCTCACCACTTCCCGGTGGGAACACTGAAGCTTTCTTT.

V usage is TRBV5-4 and J usage is TRBJ2-1; D may be TRBD2 (6 bases). The CDR3 has 15 residues. The V gene's germline CDR1 is SGHNT and CDR2 YYREEE (reference sequence). The germline V and J ends were trimmed by 4 bases and 2 bases, with 13 bases remaining between them. This chain's CDR3 is CASSADTGAYNEQFF. Written as DNA, the CDR3 is TGTGCCAGCAGCGCGGACACGGGGGCCTACAATGAGCAGTTCTTC.

The chain joins TRBV27 to TRBJ2-2; 7 nucleotides agree with TRBD2. J was trimmed by 5 bases and V by 6 bases; bases with no gene match: 6. Looked up from germline, CDR1 is MNHEY and CDR2 is SMNVEV (reference sequence). The CDR3 runs 14 residues. The CDR3 loop reads CASRGGYRTGELFF. CDR3 DNA sequence: TGTGCCAGCAGGGGGGGGTATAGGACCGGGGAGCTGTTTTTT.

This chain connects TRBV19 to TRBJ1-1, with D perhaps matching TRBD1 (6 bases). Germline-derived CDR1 and CDR2 are LNHDA and SQIVND (reference sequence). Deletions cut 10 bases from V and 5 bases from J, with 14 bases between. The CDR3 loop spans 12 amino acids. The CDR3 coding sequence is TGTGCCACGACAATAGGGGGAACTGAAGCTTTCTTT. As protein: CATTIGGTEAFF.

V gene TRBV27 combines with J gene TRBJ1-6, with 7 bases fitting TRBD1. The V segment lost 7 bases and the J segment 0 bases; nucleotides outside the gene matches: 3. The CDR3 runs 15 residues. Looked up from germline, CDR1 is MNHEY and CDR2 is SMNVEV (reference sequence). In DNA, the CDR3 is TGTGCCAGCAACCCAGGGGGCTCCTATAATTCACCCCTCCACTTT. It translates to CASNPGGSYNSPLHF.

The chain has TRBV3-1 (or the pseudogene TRBV3-2) and TRBJ1-2; 7 nucleotides match TRBD1. Trimming took 5 bases from V and 2 from J; bases not matched to a gene: 8. Germline V lookup: CDR1 LGHDT, CDR2 YNNKEL (reference sequence). The CDR3 spans 15 residues. CDR3 in DNA: TGTGCCAGCAGCGACATCAGGACAGGAAACTATGGCTACACCTTC. This gives the protein CASSDIRTGNYGYTF.